The clone carrying this T cell receptor (beta chain) has at least ten counts. Between the trimmed V and J ends, which lost 0 bases and 1 base, there was a span of 6 bases. Per germline, CDR1 WNHNN and CDR2 SYGVQD (reference sequence). The CDR3 extends over 14 amino acids. A single record per CDR3 protein comes from TCRdb applying MiXCR to the RT-PCR reads. The top ten clones hold roughly 3.9% of a sample with approximately 720,000 distinct CDR3 sequences, about 14% of them seen once. The source is a female donor in good health, serving as a healthy control. The chain uses TRBV10-1 and TRBJ2-5, with TRBD1 as a possible D gene (6 bases). The sample consisted of memory CD4+ T cells from blood. CDR3 residues: CASSESGAQETQYF. The CDR3 coding sequence is TGCGCCAGCAGTGAGTCGGGGGCCCAAGAGACCCAGTACTTC.